Listed below are T cell receptor beta chains from one sample, sequenced in a study of T cell responses to AZD1222 COVID-19 vaccine. Assay used: immunoSEQ multiplex PCR; TCRdb lists only in-frame clones, some missing. The repertoire holds roughly 140,000 clones, with 87% as singletons. This specimen was peripheral blood, taken 28 days after the second AZD1222 dose. The source of these receptors is an adult who received the AZD1222 COVID-19 vaccine. Both conserved end residues are part of each CDR3. D genes are given only for firm matches. Only part of the rows carry a size: once, few, many, or a class if the clone is expanded.

14	NA	TRBJ2-3	TRBV27	NA	CASSWSQDTDTQYF	TGTGCCAGCAGTTGGTCGCAGGACACAGATACGCAGTATTTT
15	TRBD1	TRBJ1-5	TRBV4-2	NA	CASSTGEDSNQPQHF	TGTGCCAGCAGCACAGGGGAAGATAGCAATCAGCCCCAGCATTTT
15	TRBD1	TRBJ1-1	TRBV29-1	NA	CSVAGGQGWDTEAFF	TGCAGCGTTGCAGGGGGCCAGGGCTGGGACACTGAAGCTTTCTTT
16	TRBD2	TRBJ2-7	TRBV28	NA	CASKNPSLAGGYEQYF	TGTGCCAGCAAGAACCCGTCACTAGCGGGAGGGTACGAGCAGTACTTC
15	NA	TRBJ2-7	TRBV7-2	NA	CASSRGTPGTYEQYF	TGTGCCAGCTCCAGAGGGACTCCCGGAACCTACGAGCAGTACTTC
17	TRBD2	TRBJ2-4	TRBV19	many	CASSILAGGRAKNIQYF	TGTGCCAGTAGTATCCTAGCGGGAGGGAGAGCCAAAAACATTCAGTACTTC
15	TRBD1	TRBJ2-7	TRBV5-1	NA	CASSLGQVYSYEQYF	TGCGCCAGCAGCCTAGGACAGGTATACTCCTACGAGCAGTACTTC
16	TRBD2	TRBJ2-1	TRBV4-2	once	CASSPGGAGESNEQFF	TGTGCCAGCAGCCCGGGGGGGGCGGGAGAGAGTAATGAGCAGTTCTTC
14	TRBD1	TRBJ1-4	TRBV5-4	few	CASSTGGLDEKLFF	TGTGCCAGCAGTACAGGGGGCCTGGATGAAAAACTGTTTTTT
14	NA	TRBJ1-4	TRBV15	NA	CATSRRPPGEKLFF	TGTGCCACCAGCAGGAGGCCTCCGGGGGAAAAACTGTTTTTT
17	NA	TRBJ1-5	TRBV7-9	NA	CASSLGAGRGSGQPQHF	TGTGCCAGCAGCTTAGGCGCCGGCAGGGGATCGGGTCAGCCCCAGCATTTT
16	NA	TRBJ2-7	TRBV7-2	NA	CASSLVWGKISYEQYF	TGTGCCAGCAGCTTAGTCTGGGGAAAAATATCCTACGAGCAGTACTTC
16	TRBD2	TRBJ2-3	TRBV4-2	NA	CASRQTLAGGPDTQYF	TGTGCCAGCAGACAAACCCTAGCGGGAGGACCAGATACGCAGTATTTT